This entry concerns a single T cell receptor (beta chain). What it binds is not known. This record belongs to a study of breast tumors, draining lymph nodes, adjacent tissues. In TCRdb, the multiplex PCR reads were re-called with MiXCR into one record per CDR3 protein. This table has tens of thousands of distinct CDR3 sequences, about 21% appearing once. Study-wide findings and caveats: That most tumor T cells come from lymph nodes remained unproven. The data were judged consistent with most tumor T cells coming from lymph node and expanding in tumor.

The V segment lost 7 bases and the J segment 8 bases; nucleotides outside the gene matches: 10. From germline, CDR1 is LNHDA and CDR2 SQIVND (reference sequence). This CDR3 region has 14 residues. Material: breast tumor tissue. The clonotype originates from a female donor with breast cancer. Some clones in this sample may be carry-over from other donors' samples. The V and J genes are TRBV19 and TRBJ2-4; 8 bases line up with TRBD1. CDR3 sequence reads: CASTQDRGRDIQYF. The CDR3 nucleotides read TGTGCCAGTACCCAAGACAGGGGACGAGACATTCAGTACTTC. Filled out from reference TRBV19 and TRBJ2-4, the complete variable domain reads DGGITQSPKYLFRKEGQNVTLSCEQNLNHDAMYWYRQDPGQGLRLIYYSQIVNDFQKGDIAEGYSVSREKKESFPLTVTSAQKNPTAFYLCASTQDRGRDIQYFGAGTRLSVL.